The present TCR beta chain was sequenced within a study of glioma-infiltrating T cells after dendritic cell vaccination. Study-level findings and limits: Higher TCR clonality did not directly relate to longer survival. Estimated pretreatment TIL content predicted outcome after dendritic cell vaccination.

This sample's time point: after dendritic cell vaccination, including at tumor progression/relapse. As concerns this clone: The antigen remains unidentified.

Amplification used 60 V beta primers and 13 J beta primers. Measured with immunoSEQ multiplex PCR; TCRdb has only the in-frame clones, and not every one. The data contain about 63,000 clones, 70% to 90% of them singletons. V shed 8 bases and J shed 12 bases, with 23 bases lying between them. There are 13 residues in the CDR3. CDR1 and CDR2 from the germline V gene are GTSNPN and SVGIG (reference sequence). This chain links TRBV30 with TRBJ2-1; no clear D gene. This sequence originates from a human donor with glioblastoma. The sequencing used blood, collected after dendritic cell vaccination. Here the CDR3 DNA reads TGTGCCCTTCTCTGGATCCGAGGTGGTGGGCAGTTCTTC. Its protein product is CALLWIRGGGQFF.